Following are 3 T cell receptor beta chains from one sample sequenced in a study of blood T cell repertoires in COVID-19. The method was immunoSEQ multiplex PCR; TCRdb's version includes in-frame clones alone and lacks a portion of them. The sample gives some 150,000 clones, about 83% of which show up once; about 4% is in the top ten. Sequenced material: PBMCs or T cells enriched from blood (not recorded which). The receptors come from a woman in her forties or fifties in a cohort exposed to, infected with or recovered from COVID-19 (not recorded which).

The rearrangement links TRBV18 to TRBJ2-7, with 7 bases that match TRBD1. The J segment lost 2 bases and the V segment lost 1 base, leaving 11 bases of the junction unmatched. The CDR3 consists of 17 residues. Germline V lookup: CDR1 KGHSH, CDR2 LQKENI. CDR3 loop: CASSPRFPGQSTYEQYF. The CDR3 DNA is TGTGCCAGCTCACCACGCTTTCCGGGACAGTCAACCTACGAGCAGTACTTC.

A single count supports this clone. The V gene is TRBV5-5, the J gene TRBJ1-5, with D uncertain. CDR3 length: 12 residues. CDR1 SGHKS and CDR2 YYEKEE come from the germline V gene (reference sequence). Between the trimmed V and J ends, which lost 4 bases and 6 bases, there was a span of 8 bases. This CDR3 reads CASSIGVQPQHF. Written as DNA, the CDR3 is TGTGCCAGCAGCATCGGGGTTCAGCCCCAGCATTTT.

This chain links TRBV7-9 with TRBJ2-7; no clear D gene. Per germline, CDR1 SEHNR and CDR2 FQNEAQ (reference sequence). V lost 1 base to trimming and J lost 0 bases, with 4 bases between them. There are 13 residues in the CDR3. The CDR3 loop is CASSLDYSYEQYF. In DNA form, the CDR3 reads TGTGCCAGCAGCTTAGACTACTCCTACGAGCAGTACTTC.